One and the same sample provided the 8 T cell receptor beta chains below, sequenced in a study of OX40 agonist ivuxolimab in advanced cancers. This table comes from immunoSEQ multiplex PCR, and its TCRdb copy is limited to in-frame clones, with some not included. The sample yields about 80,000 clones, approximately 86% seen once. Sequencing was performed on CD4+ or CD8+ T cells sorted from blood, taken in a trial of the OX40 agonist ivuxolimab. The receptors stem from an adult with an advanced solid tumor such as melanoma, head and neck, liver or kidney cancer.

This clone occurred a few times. This CDR3 reads CASRGQAWGEAFF. The CDR3 DNA reads as TGTGCCAGCAGGGGACAGGCCTGGGGGGAAGCTTTCTTT. The V and J genes are TRBV6-1 and TRBJ1-1, with 8 positions matching TRBD1. CDR1 is MNHNS, CDR2 SASEGT, per germline. Trimming took 6 bases from V and 8 from J; bases not matched to a gene: 8. The CDR3 is 13 amino acids.

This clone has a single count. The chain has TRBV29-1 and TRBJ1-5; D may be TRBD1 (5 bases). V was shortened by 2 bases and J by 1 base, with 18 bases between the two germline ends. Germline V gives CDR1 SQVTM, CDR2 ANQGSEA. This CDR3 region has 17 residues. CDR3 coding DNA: TGCAGCGTTGAAAGGGGAGACAGAGGGAGAAGCAATCAGCCCCAGCATTTT. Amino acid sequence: CSVERGDRGRSNQPQHF.

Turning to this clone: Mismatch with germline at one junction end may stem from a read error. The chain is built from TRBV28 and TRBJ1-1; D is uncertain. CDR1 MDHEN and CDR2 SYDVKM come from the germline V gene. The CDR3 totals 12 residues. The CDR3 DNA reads TGTGCCGGCAGTTTGGGGTGGACTGAAGCTTTCTTT. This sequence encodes CAGSLGWTEAFF.

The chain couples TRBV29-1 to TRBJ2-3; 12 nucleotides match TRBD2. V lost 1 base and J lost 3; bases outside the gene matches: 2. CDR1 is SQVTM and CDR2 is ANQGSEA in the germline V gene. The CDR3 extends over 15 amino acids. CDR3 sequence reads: CSVEGLAGVTDTQYF. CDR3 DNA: TGCAGCGTTGAAGGACTAGCGGGAGTTACAGATACGCAGTATTTT.

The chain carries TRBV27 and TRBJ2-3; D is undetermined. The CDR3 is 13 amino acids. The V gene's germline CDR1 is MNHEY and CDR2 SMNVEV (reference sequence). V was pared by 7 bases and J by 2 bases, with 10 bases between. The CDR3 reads CASKPTSTDTQYF. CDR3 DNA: TGTGCCAGCAAACCCACCTCCACAGATACGCAGTATTTT.

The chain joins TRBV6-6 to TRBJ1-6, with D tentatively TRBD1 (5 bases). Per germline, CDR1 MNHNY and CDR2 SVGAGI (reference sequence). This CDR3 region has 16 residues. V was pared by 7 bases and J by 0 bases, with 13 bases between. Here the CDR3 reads CASTRQTSSYNSPLHF. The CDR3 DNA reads TGTGCCAGCACCCGACAGACTAGCTCCTATAATTCACCCCTCCACTTT.

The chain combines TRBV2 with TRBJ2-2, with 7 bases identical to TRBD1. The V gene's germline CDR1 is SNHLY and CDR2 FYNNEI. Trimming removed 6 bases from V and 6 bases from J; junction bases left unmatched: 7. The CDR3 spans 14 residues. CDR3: CASSSQGFPGELFF. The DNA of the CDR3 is TGTGCCAGCAGCTCACAGGGGTTCCCCGGGGAGCTGTTTTTT.

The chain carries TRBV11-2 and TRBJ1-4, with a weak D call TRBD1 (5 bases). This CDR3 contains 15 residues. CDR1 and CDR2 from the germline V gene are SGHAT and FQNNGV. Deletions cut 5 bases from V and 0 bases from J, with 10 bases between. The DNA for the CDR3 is TGTGCCAGCAGCCGGGACTACTCAACTAATGAAAAACTGTTTTTT. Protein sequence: CASSRDYSTNEKLFF.